The 23 T cell receptor beta chains below all came from one sample that was sequenced in a study of T cell clonotyping in hematopoietic cell transplantation. Sequencing was performed with immunoSEQ multiplex PCR; in TCRdb, only in-frame clones are kept and a portion is missing. The table includes some 16,000 clones, 90% to 95% detected once. Time point indicated: recipient sample about 28 days before transplant, after cytoreduction. The specimen comprised peripheral blood mononuclear cells, sampled before stem cell transplant. The receptor source for this set is a man aged 18 to 35 with biphenotypic leukemia. Some clones in this sample may be carry-over from other donors' samples.

This clone was seen only once. This chain connects TRBV30 to TRBJ2-7, with a weak D call TRBD2 (7 bases). Germline V CDR1 and CDR2: GTSNPN, SVGIG (reference sequence). The ends were cut back, 4 bases at V and 2 bases at J, with 18 bases in the middle. This CDR3 region has 15 residues. CDR3 coding DNA: TGTGCCTGGAAATTGGGAGGGGGGAATGCCTACGAGCAGTACTTC. As protein: CAWKLGGGNAYEQYF.

The genes are TRBV7-2 and TRBJ2-1; D is perhaps TRBD1 (5 bases). Per germline, CDR1 SGHTA and CDR2 FQGNSA. Deletions cut 5 bases from V and 9 bases from J, with 17 bases between. CDR3 length equals 14 residues. CDR3 protein: CASSREQTAPEQFF. The CDR3 DNA is TGTGCCAGCAGCCGAGAACAGACAGCACCTGAGCAGTTCTTC.

J is TRBJ1-1 and V is TRBV5-1; D remains unclear. Per germline, CDR1 SGHRS and CDR2 YFSETQ. The germline V and J ends were trimmed by 2 bases and 11 bases, with 10 bases remaining between them. The CDR3 spans 11 residues. CDR3 bases: TGCGCCAGCAGCTTTGGCTTGGTGGCTTTCTTT. Its protein product is CASSFGLVAFF.

The genes are TRBV9 and TRBJ1-1, with 9 bases fitting TRBD1. This CDR3 has 15 residues. V shed 5 bases, J shed 2 bases, and the junction held 7 bases outside the gene matches. CDR1 is SGDLS, CDR2 YYNGEE, per germline. DNA for the CDR3: TGTGCCAGCAGTCCCGGACAGGGGAAAAACACTGAAGCTTTCTTT. Amino acid sequence: CASSPGQGKNTEAFF.

The table lists this clone with a count of one. The chain joins TRBV30 to TRBJ2-7, with TRBD1 as a possible D gene (5 bases). Looked up from germline, CDR1 is GTSNPN and CDR2 is SVGIG (reference sequence). This CDR3 is built from 12 residues. V was clipped by 3 bases and J by 6 bases, with 12 bases between them. CDR3 loop: CAWSTRVTEQYF. CDR3 sequence (DNA): TGTGCCTGGAGCACCAGGGTTACCGAGCAGTACTTC.

The V call is TRBV11-3, the J call TRBJ2-2; TRBD1 matches 7 bases. The CDR3 totals 15 residues. Germline CDR1 is SGHNT and CDR2 is YENEEA. The V gene end was trimmed by 5 bases and the J gene end by 4 bases; junction bases not matched to a gene: 7. CDR3 DNA: TGTGCCAGCAGCAAATCCGGGACAGCCACCGGGGAGCTGTTTTTT. Its protein product is CASSKSGTATGELFF. Based on the CDR3 plus reference TRBV11-3 and TRBJ2-2, the full variable domain is EAGVVQSPRYKIIEKKQPVAFWCNPISGHNTLYWYLQNLGQGPELLIRYENEEAVDDSQLPKDRFSAERLKGVDSTLKIQPAELGDSAVYLCASSKSGTATGELFFGEGSRLTVL.

This clone has a single count. V usage is TRBV30 and J usage is TRBJ2-5; D may be TRBD1 or TRBD2 (5 bases each). Germline CDR1 GTSNPN, CDR2 SVGIG (reference sequence). V was clipped by 2 bases and J by 5 bases, with 15 bases between them. This CDR3 region has 14 residues. CDR3 bases: TGTGCCTGGAGTACCCAGGCAGGGACGGAGACCCAGTACTTC. Amino acids: CAWSTQAGTETQYF.

This sequence joins TRBV5-6 and TRBJ2-1; TRBD1 matches 7 bases. The CDR3 has 13 residues. In germline, CDR1 is SGHDT, CDR2 YYEEEE. V dropped 2 bases and J dropped 8; count of bases not matched to a gene: 4. CDR3 nucleotides: TGTGCCAGCAGCTTATACAGGGGACATGAGCAGTTCTTC. Translating it yields CASSLYRGHEQFF. The full variable domain, its missing parts supplied by reference TRBV5-6 and TRBJ2-1, is DAGVTQSPTHLIKTRGQQVTLRCSPKSGHDTVSWYQQALGQGPQFIFQYYEEEERQRGNFPDRFSGHQFPNYSSELNVNALLLGDSALYLCASSLYRGHEQFFGPGTRLTVL.

The J gene is TRBJ1-6, the V gene TRBV4-2, with no clear D. Deletions cut 6 bases from V and 8 bases from J, with 11 bases between. Germline loops: CDR1 LGHNA, CDR2 YNFKEQ. CDR3 length equals 13 residues. CDR3 in amino acids: CASRKGKDSPLHF. The CDR3 nucleotides are TGTGCCAGCAGAAAAGGGAAGGATTCACCCCTCCACTTT.

The J gene is TRBJ1-1, the V gene TRBV6-5; the match to TRBD1 covers 7 bases. Germline-derived CDR1 and CDR2 are MNHEY and SVGAGI. The CDR3 loop spans 13 amino acids. V dropped 5 bases and J dropped 3; count of bases not matched to a gene: 3. The CDR3: CASSPGGYTEAFF. In DNA, the CDR3 is TGTGCCAGCAGTCCAGGGGGGTACACTGAAGCTTTCTTT.

The genes are TRBV5-1 and TRBJ1-2, with no clear D. V shed 0 bases and J shed 5 bases, with 20 bases lying between them. CDR3 length: 17 residues. Germline V gene data show CDR1 as SGHRS and CDR2 as YFSETQ. Written as DNA, the CDR3 is TGCGCCAGCAGCTTGGTCGGGGAGGGCGGAAGGTTTTATGGCTACACCTTC. It yields the protein CASSLVGEGGRFYGYTF.

The chain joins TRBV7-3 to TRBJ2-4; D remains ambiguous. The CDR3 is 12 residues long. Trimming removed 5 bases at V and 9 bases at J, with 11 bases between. Germline CDR1 SGHTA, CDR2 FQGTGA. CDR3 amino acids: CASSGPVGIQYF. The CDR3 DNA follows: TGTGCCAGCAGCGGGCCCGTTGGCATTCAGTACTTC. Drawing the rest from reference TRBV7-3 and TRBJ2-4, the complete variable domain is GAGVSQTPSNKVTEKGKYVELRCDPISGHTALYWYRQSLGQGPEFLIYFQGTGAADDSGLPNDRFFAVRPEGSVSTLKIQRTERGDSAVYLCASSGPVGIQYFGAGTRLSVL.

V gene TRBV6-1 combines with J gene TRBJ1-2; perhaps TRBD1 as D (6 bases). This CDR3 is 13 amino acids long. Germline CDR1 is MNHNS and CDR2 is SASEGT. V gave up 6 bases and J gave up 7 bases, with 15 bases separating them. The CDR3 region is CASRLRTDSGYTF. The CDR3 DNA follows: TGTGCCAGCAGATTAAGGACAGACTCTGGCTACACCTTC.

The J gene is TRBJ2-7, the V gene TRBV6-1; 7 bases match TRBD1. V shed 6 bases and J 4 bases; nucleotides not matched to a gene: 6. The CDR3 contains 13 residues. Germline CDR1 is MNHNS and CDR2 is SASEGT. In DNA form, the CDR3 reads TGTGCCAGCAGACGGGACAGTGTGTACGAGCAGTACTTC. Translated, it gives CASRRDSVYEQYF.

The chain uses TRBV7-2 and TRBJ1-2, with D hard to call. Germline-derived CDR1 and CDR2 are SGHTA and FQGNSA. V was cut by 7 bases and J by 6 bases, with 21 bases left in between. This CDR3 has 15 residues. CDR3 coding DNA: TGTGCCAGCATTGGGCGGGTCGGGAGAAAGGATGGCTACACCTTC. It specifies CASIGRVGRKDGYTF.

V is TRBV7-2 and J is TRBJ2-3; D perhaps matches TRBD2 (6 bases). V was pared by 3 bases and J by 6 bases, with 19 bases between. The CDR3 has 16 amino acids. CDR1 and CDR2 from the germline V gene are SGHTA and FQGNSA. CDR3 in amino acids: CASSFHLGLGGDTQYF. CDR3 nucleotides: TGTGCCAGCAGCTTCCATCTGGGACTGGGCGGGGATACGCAGTATTTT. The full variable domain, in which reference TRBV7-2 and TRBJ2-3 provide the parts outside the CDR3, is GAGVSQSPSNKVTEKGKDVELRCDPISGHTALYWYRQSLGQGLEFLIYFQGNSAPDKSGLPSDRFSAERTGGSVSTLTIQRTQQEDSAVYLCASSFHLGLGGDTQYFGPGTRLTVL.

V and J are TRBV27 and TRBJ2-1, with D hard to call. The CDR3 loop spans 13 amino acids. V lost 6 bases to trimming and J lost 5 bases, with 11 bases between them. The germline gives CDR1 MNHEY, CDR2 SMNVEV (reference sequence). The CDR3 spells CASSRGSNNEQFF. CDR3 DNA sequence: TGTGCCAGCAGCCGCGGCTCGAACAATGAGCAGTTCTTC.

This clone was seen only once. The chain is built from TRBV29-1 and TRBJ2-1, with 9 positions matching TRBD2. This CDR3 comprises 19 residues. Losses at the gene ends were 0 bases for V and 0 bases for J; bases not matched to a gene: 12. From germline, CDR1 is SQVTM and CDR2 ANQGSEA. This CDR3 reads CSVEDRRLAGPNSYNEQFF. In nucleotides, the CDR3 is TGCAGCGTTGAAGATAGAAGGCTAGCGGGGCCCAACTCCTACAATGAGCAGTTCTTC.

The chain combines TRBV27 with TRBJ1-2; the D gene is possibly TRBD1 (5 bases). Trimming left V 5 bases short and J 7 bases short, with 17 bases between. Germline CDR1 and CDR2: MNHEY and SMNVEV (reference sequence). This CDR3 contains 14 residues. CDR3 region: CASSPQTVVGGYTF. In DNA form, the CDR3 reads TGTGCCAGCAGTCCTCAGACAGTGGTAGGTGGCTACACCTTC.

V is TRBV30 and J is TRBJ2-7; TRBD1 agrees at 9 bases. This CDR3 comprises 14 residues. The V segment lost 2 bases and the J segment 1 base; nucleotides outside the gene matches: 3. Looked up from germline, CDR1 is GTSNPN and CDR2 is SVGIG (reference sequence). CDR3 sequence (DNA): TGTGCCTGGAGTCATGGGACAGGGTCCTACGAGCAGTACTTC. This sequence encodes CAWSHGTGSYEQYF.

The V call is TRBV5-1, the J call TRBJ2-7; D uncertain. The V and J ends lost 3 bases and 5 bases respectively, with 15 bases between them. The V gene's germline CDR1 is SGHRS and CDR2 YFSETQ. The CDR3 length is 14 residues. The CDR3 sequence is CASSWGMNTDEQYF. The CDR3 DNA is TGCGCCAGCAGCTGGGGTATGAACACCGACGAGCAGTACTTC.

The J gene is TRBJ2-2, the V gene TRBV30; D unclear. With 6 bases removed from V and 1 base from J, the gap between germline ends came to 12 bases. The CDR3 has 14 residues. Germline V lookup: CDR1 GTSNPN, CDR2 SVGIG (reference sequence). The CDR3 DNA follows: TGTGCCTGCCCTGATATCTTGAACACCGGGGAGCTGTTTTTT. Residues: CACPDILNTGELFF. The full variable domain, in which reference TRBV30 and TRBJ2-2 provide the parts outside the CDR3, is SQTIHQWPATLVQPVGSPLSLECTVEGTSNPNLYWYRQAAGRGLQLLFYSVGIGQISSEVPQNLSASRPQDRQFILSSKKLLLSDSGFYLCACPDILNTGELFFGEGSRLTVL.

This chain connects TRBV5-6 to TRBJ2-1; a weak D match, TRBD2 (6 bases). This CDR3 comprises 13 residues. Looked up from germline, CDR1 is SGHDT and CDR2 is YYEEEE. V lost 4 bases and J 9 bases, leaving 14 bases between the germline ends. The CDR3 protein is CASSRAGGGEQFF. The DNA of the CDR3 is TGTGCCAGCAGCCGAGCGGGTGGGGGTGAGCAGTTCTTC.